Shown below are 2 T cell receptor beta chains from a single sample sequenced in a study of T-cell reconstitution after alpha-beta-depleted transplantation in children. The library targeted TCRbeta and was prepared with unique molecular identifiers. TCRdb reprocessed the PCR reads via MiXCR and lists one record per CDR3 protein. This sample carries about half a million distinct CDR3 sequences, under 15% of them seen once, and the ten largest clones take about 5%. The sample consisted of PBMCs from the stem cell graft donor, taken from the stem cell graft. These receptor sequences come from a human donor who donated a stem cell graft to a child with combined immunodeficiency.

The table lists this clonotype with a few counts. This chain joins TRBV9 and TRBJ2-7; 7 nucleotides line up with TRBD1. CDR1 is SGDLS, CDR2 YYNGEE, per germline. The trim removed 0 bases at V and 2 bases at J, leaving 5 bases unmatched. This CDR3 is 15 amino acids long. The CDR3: CASSVGGQATYEQYF. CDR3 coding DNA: TGTGCCAGCAGCGTAGGAGGACAGGCCACCTACGAGCAGTACTTC.

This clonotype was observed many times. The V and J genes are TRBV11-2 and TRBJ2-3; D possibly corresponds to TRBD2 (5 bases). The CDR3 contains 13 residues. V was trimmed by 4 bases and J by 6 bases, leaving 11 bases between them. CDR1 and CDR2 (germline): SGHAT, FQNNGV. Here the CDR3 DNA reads TGTGCCAGCAGCTCGGGATTTGGGGATACGCAGTATTTT. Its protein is CASSSGFGDTQYF.